A few counts support the clone carrying this T cell receptor beta chain. This CDR3 is 15 amino acids long. Germline CDR1 is SQVTM and CDR2 is ANQGSEA. Between the trimmed V and J ends, which lost 4 bases and 1 base, there was a span of 15 bases. Time point defined: patch test 2, 6 weeks after DPC sensitization. Treatment indicated: therapeutic diphenylcyclopropenone sensitization with weekly scalp DPC. One entry per CDR3 protein, called by TCRdb with MiXCR from the RACE reads. The sample has more than 90,000 distinct CDR3 sequences, 11% seen once. The sample belongs to a study of human T cells and chemical hapten exposure.

The origin of this receptor is a woman in her 40s with alopecia areata. Some clones in this sample may be carry-over from other donors' samples. The sample here was whole blood, taken in connection with sensitization to the hapten diphenylcyclopropenone (DPC). J is TRBJ2-3 and V is TRBV29-1; D tentatively reads TRBD1 or TRBD2 (5 bases each). In DNA, the CDR3 is TGCAGCGTTGCCGGGACGGCCTCGGGCACAGATACGCAGTATTTT. Its translation is CSVAGTASGTDTQYF.